Listed below are T cell receptor beta chains from one sample, sequenced in a study of cytomegalovirus exposure and HLA in healthy donors. Data came from immunoSEQ multiplex PCR; TCRdb stores just in-frame clones and leaves some out. The table has approximately 120,000 clones, less than 70% seen once. Sequenced input: PBMCs. These receptors came from a woman aged 70-85 years in good health and CMV-seropositive. Both conserved end residues are part of each CDR3. Fields, in order: V gene, clone size, J gene, D gene, CDR3 DNA, CDR3 protein. D genes are given only for firm matches. Clone sizes are given selectively: once, few, many, or a class where the clone is expanded.

V: TRBV6-5
size: -
J: TRBJ1-1
D: -
DNA: TGTGCCAGCAGTTACTCGTCAGTTCAGAACACTGAAGCTTTCTTT
CDR3: CASSYSSVQNTEAFF

V: TRBV29-1
size: -
J: TRBJ2-7
D: -
DNA: TGCAGCGTTGCCAGGGGGGCGCTGGACGAGCAGTACTTC
CDR3: CSVARGALDEQYF

V: TRBV19
size: few
J: TRBJ1-5
D: -
DNA: TGTGCCAGTAGTACCAGGACATCTAATAGCAATCAGCCCCAGCATTTT
CDR3: CASSTRTSNSNQPQHF

V: TRBV5-1
size: -
J: TRBJ1-6
D: -
DNA: TGCGCCAGCAGCTTGGCCTGGACTGGGGATTCACCCCTCCACTTT
CDR3: CASSLAWTGDSPLHF

V: TRBV27
size: -
J: TRBJ2-7
D: -
DNA: TGTGCCAGCAGTTTGGAAGGGGATAGGGTCGAGCAGTACTTC
CDR3: CASSLEGDRVEQYF

V: TRBV15
size: -
J: TRBJ1-6
D: -
DNA: TGTGCCACCAGCCCCCGAAGGGGGAAGGATTCACCCCTCCACTTT
CDR3: CATSPRRGKDSPLHF

V: TRBV6-5
size: few
J: TRBJ2-1
D: -
DNA: TGTGCCAGCAGTTCCATCGGACTGAATGAGCAGTTCTTC
CDR3: CASSSIGLNEQFF

V: TRBV6-1
size: -
J: TRBJ2-5
D: TRBD2
DNA: TGTGCCAGCAGTGGGGGAGGGACGCGGGAGACCCAGTACTTC
CDR3: CASSGGGTRETQYF

V: TRBV6-1
size: -
J: TRBJ1-5
D: -
DNA: TGTGCCAGCAGTGACGGGGGTGGGAGTCAGCCCCAGCATTTT
CDR3: CASSDGGGSQPQHF

V: TRBV7-2
size: few
J: TRBJ1-2
D: -
DNA: TGTGCCAGCAGCTCTAGAGCAGCAGGGAATGGCTACACCTTC
CDR3: CASSSRAAGNGYTF

V: TRBV30
size: -
J: TRBJ2-7
D: -
DNA: TGTGCCTGGAGTGTAAGCCGTTACGAGCAGTACTTC
CDR3: CAWSVSRYEQYF

V: TRBV5-1
size: once
J: TRBJ2-7
D: -
DNA: TGCGCCAGCAGTCTCACTACCGGGACATACTCCTACGAGCAGTACTTC
CDR3: CASSLTTGTYSYEQYF

V: TRBV6-1
size: -
J: TRBJ1-2
D: -
DNA: TGTGCCAGCACCATAATCCACGTACAGGGCTATGGCTACACCTTC
CDR3: CASTIIHVQGYGYTF

V: TRBV6-1
size: few
J: TRBJ2-3
D: TRBD2
DNA: TGTGCCAGCAGGATTAGCGGGGGGGCAAGGGATACGCAGTATTTT
CDR3: CASRISGGARDTQYF

V: TRBV6-1
size: -
J: TRBJ1-4
D: -
DNA: TGTGCCAGCAGTGAAGGGACAGCAACTAATGAAAAACTGTTTTTT
CDR3: CASSEGTATNEKLFF

V: TRBV7-3
size: -
J: TRBJ2-2
D: -
DNA: TGTGCCAGCAGCGGACTTCTCACCGGGGAGCTGTTTTTT
CDR3: CASSGLLTGELFF

V: TRBV25-1
size: -
J: TRBJ2-5
D: TRBD2
DNA: TGTGCCAGCATTCAGCAGCGGGGGGCCAGAGAGACCCAGTACTTC
CDR3: CASIQQRGARETQYF

V: TRBV9
size: -
J: TRBJ2-3
D: -
DNA: TGTGCCAGCCATGATACGCAGTATTTT
CDR3: CASHDTQYF

V: TRBV30
size: -
J: TRBJ1-4
D: -
DNA: TGTGCCTGGAGTACCCCACAGGGCTCAACTAATGAAAAACTGTTTTTT
CDR3: CAWSTPQGSTNEKLFF